The 14 T cell receptor beta chains below come from one sample, sequenced in a study of cytomegalovirus exposure and HLA in healthy donors. Use of 60 Vbeta and 13 Jbeta primers characterized the PCR. The repertoire was sequenced with immunoSEQ multiplex PCR; TCRdb's copy has only in-frame clones and lacks some. The sample shows 150,000 to 200,000 clones, and 1% to 1.5% sits with its ten largest clones. Material: PBMCs. The receptors derive from a woman in her sixties in good health and CMV-seronegative.

The chain recombines TRBV4-2 with TRBJ2-1; a possible D gene is TRBD1 (6 bases). The CDR3 is 15 amino acids. Trimming left V 3 bases short and J 3 bases short, with 12 bases between. Germline V lookup: CDR1 LGHNA, CDR2 YNFKEQ. The CDR3 sequence: CASSHRTADYNEQFF. CDR3 DNA: TGTGCCAGCAGCCACCGGACAGCGGACTACAATGAGCAGTTCTTC.

V usage is TRBV13 and J usage is TRBJ1-1, with D tentatively TRBD1 (6 bases). The germline CDR1 and CDR2 sequences are PRHDT and FYEKMQ (reference sequence). V lost 5 bases, J lost 4 bases, and 11 bases lay in between. CDR3 size: 13 residues. The CDR3 region is CASSLQGGTEAFF. As DNA, the CDR3 is TGTGCCAGCAGCCTACAGGGCGGCACTGAAGCTTTCTTT. The full variable domain, completed using reference TRBV13 and TRBJ1-1, is AAGVIQSPRHLIKEKRETATLKCYPIPRHDTVYWYQQGPGQDPQFLISFYEKMQSDKGSIPDRFSAQQFSDYHSELNMSSLELGDSALYFCASSLQGGTEAFFGQGTRLTVV.

J is TRBJ2-7 and V is TRBV7-9; weak D call: TRBD2 (5 bases). The V gene lost 1 base and the J gene lost 4 bases, with 11 bases spanning the gap. Germline assignment: CDR1 SEHNR and CDR2 FQNEAQ (reference sequence). There are 14 residues in the CDR3. The CDR3 sequence: CASSLVGSLYEQYF. CDR3 bases: TGTGCCAGCAGCTTAGTAGGGAGTTTATACGAGCAGTACTTC.

In nucleotides, the CDR3 is TGTGCCAGCAGCCCCACAGTTAGCAATCAGCCCCAGCATTTT. Encoded protein: CASSPTVSNQPQHF. The J gene is TRBJ1-5, the V gene TRBV6-5; D unclear. Trimming removed 6 bases at V and 0 bases at J, with 9 bases between. The germline CDR1 and CDR2 sequences are MNHEY and SVGAGI. The CDR3 is 14 amino acids.

V is TRBV7-3 and J is TRBJ2-1; 7 bases agree with TRBD2. The CDR3 extends over 15 amino acids. Germline-derived CDR1 and CDR2 are SGHTA and FQGTGA. The trim removed 0 bases at V and 2 bases at J, leaving 1 base unmatched. For the CDR3, the DNA is TGTGCCAGCAGCTTAACCCTAGCGGCCTACAATGAGCAGTTCTTC. Protein product: CASSLTLAAYNEQFF.

V usage is TRBV7-3 and J usage is TRBJ1-1; D may be TRBD1 (5 bases). This CDR3 spans 16 amino acids. Germline V gene sequence: CDR1 SGHTA, CDR2 FQGTGA. V lost 5 bases to trimming and J lost 5 bases, with 21 bases between them. CDR3 DNA sequence: TGTGCCAGCAGCCCGATCCCTATAGGGGATTTGACTGAAGCTTTCTTT. Translated: CASSPIPIGDLTEAFF.

This chain uses TRBV27 with TRBJ2-7, with TRBD1 as a possible D gene (6 bases). The germline V gene encodes CDR1 MNHEY and CDR2 SMNVEV (reference sequence). Trimming shortened V by 5 bases and J by 2 bases, and 13 bases separated the two germline ends. The CDR3 runs to 14 residues. The CDR3 sequence: CASSPETGPYEQYF. The CDR3 DNA reads as TGTGCCAGCAGTCCTGAGACAGGTCCCTACGAGCAGTACTTC.

The rearrangement joins TRBV6-5 to TRBJ1-6; TRBD1 might be the D (5 bases). The CDR3 is 14 amino acids. V was pared by 2 bases and J by 4 bases, with 6 bases between. Germline V CDR1 and CDR2: MNHEY, SVGAGI. This CDR3 is CASSYRGYNSPLHF. Here the CDR3 DNA reads TGTGCCAGCAGTTACCGGGGGTATAATTCACCCCTCCACTTT.

This rearrangement joins TRBV19 to TRBJ2-1; D remains ambiguous. Deletions cut 3 bases from V and 7 bases from J, with 7 bases between. The CDR3 extends over 12 amino acids. CDR1 LNHDA and CDR2 SQIVND come from the germline V gene (reference sequence). The DNA for the CDR3 is TGTGCCAGTAGTATGTGGCCGAATGAGCAGTTCTTC. This gives the protein CASSMWPNEQFF.

The chain combines TRBV7-8 with TRBJ2-7; 9 bases map to TRBD1. This CDR3 has 15 residues. Germline V gene sequence: CDR1 SGHVS, CDR2 FQNEAQ. Unmatched junction bases numbered 10, after V lost 4 bases and J lost 6 bases. CDR3 in DNA: TGTGCCAGCAGCTGGTCCTCAGACAGGGGGGGCGAGCAGTACTTC. Translated: CASSWSSDRGGEQYF. The whole variable domain, filled in from reference TRBV7-8 and TRBJ2-7, reads GAGVSQSPRYKVAKRGQDVALRCDPISGHVSLFWYQQALGQGPEFLTYFQNEAQLDKSGLPSDRFFAERPEGSVSTLKIQRTQQEDSAVYLCASSWSSDRGGEQYFGPGTRLTVT.

The chain links TRBV9 to TRBJ2-3, with 10 bases aligning to TRBD2. Looked up from germline, CDR1 is SGDLS and CDR2 is YYNGEE. After removal of 1 base from V and 7 bases from J, the junction contained 6 bases not matched to a gene. CDR3 length: 15 residues. The CDR3 sequence is CASSVSSGGAHTQYF. CDR3 coding DNA: TGTGCCAGCAGCGTATCTAGCGGGGGCGCACATACGCAGTATTTT.

The genes are TRBV7-9 and TRBJ2-3; TRBD1 matches 9 bases. The germline V gene has CDR1 SEHNR and CDR2 FQNEAQ (reference sequence). The trim removed 5 bases at V and 6 bases at J, leaving 12 bases unmatched. This CDR3 is 16 amino acids long. The CDR3 reads CASSIPPGQGWDTQYF. CDR3 nucleotides: TGTGCCAGCAGCATTCCGCCGGGACAGGGATGGGATACGCAGTATTTT. The variable domain in full, completed from reference TRBV7-9 and TRBJ2-3, reads DTGVSQNPRHKITKRGQNVTFRCDPISEHNRLYWYRQTLGQGPEFLTYFQNEAQLEKSRLLSDRFSAERPKGSFSTLEIQRTEQGDSAMYLCASSIPPGQGWDTQYFGPGTRLTVL.

This sequence joins TRBV6-1 and TRBJ2-1, with D possibly matching TRBD2 (5 bases). Per germline, CDR1 MNHNS and CDR2 SASEGT. The length of the CDR3 is 16 residues. V was shortened by 3 bases and J by 5 bases, with 17 bases between the two germline ends. The CDR3 protein is CASSDSLAHGNNEQFF. DNA for the CDR3: TGTGCCAGCAGTGATAGCCTAGCCCACGGGAACAATGAGCAGTTCTTC.

This rearrangement joins TRBV7-9 to TRBJ1-1; D is unresolved. CDR3 length equals 14 residues. V lost 5 bases to trimming and J lost 4 bases, with 14 bases between them. In germline, CDR1 is SEHNR, CDR2 FQNEAQ (reference sequence). CDR3 sequence (DNA): TGTGCCAGCAGCCCAAATAGAGGGCTCACTGAAGCTTTCTTT. Translation gives CASSPNRGLTEAFF.